A selection of T cell receptor beta chains follows, all from one sample in a study of T-cell reconstitution after alpha-beta-depleted transplantation in children. One entry per CDR3 protein, called by TCRdb with MiXCR from the PCR reads. Of about 610,000 distinct CDR3 sequences listed, more than 20% are singletons. The sample was PBMCs, taken before TCRalphabeta/CD19-depleted stem cell transplant. These receptor sequences come from a boy under three years old with Wiskott-Aldrich syndrome, due to receive a stem cell transplant. CDR3s include the opening cysteine and the closing phenylalanine or tryptophan. The order of the fields is CDR3 protein, CDR3 DNA, V gene, D gene, J gene, clone size. The D gene is left open where the match is weak. The size of a clone is reported for some rows only, either as once, few or many, or as a class for expanded clones.

CASTGGITYEQYF TGTGCCAGCACAGGCGGGATAACCTACGAGCAGTACTTC TRBV28 . TRBJ2-7 few
CASSALTSGRLSATYNEQFF TGCGCCAGCAGCGCTCTGACTAGCGGGAGGCTATCCGCCACATACAATGAGCAGTTCTTC TRBV5-1 TRBD2 TRBJ2-1 few
CASGTSGIYNEQFF TGTGCCAGCGGGACTAGCGGGATATACAATGAGCAGTTCTTC TRBV27 TRBD2 TRBJ2-1 few
CASSDRQHSNQPQHF TGTGCCAGCAGTGACAGACAGCATAGCAATCAGCCCCAGCATTTT TRBV6-1 . TRBJ1-5 .
CAISGGTGSIGETQYF TGTGCCATCAGTGGGGGGACAGGGAGTATCGGCGAGACCCAGTACTTC TRBV10-3 TRBD1 TRBJ2-5 .
CASSVIGTRGEQFF TGTGCCAGCAGCGTAATAGGCACCCGGGGAGAGCAGTTCTTC TRBV9 . TRBJ2-1 .
CASSLVGNGIETQYF TGTGCCAGCAGCTTGGTGGGGAATGGTATTGAGACCCAGTACTTC TRBV5-5 . TRBJ2-5 .
CSAMGTTDFYEQYF TGCAGTGCTATGGGGACTACCGATTTCTACGAGCAGTACTTC TRBV20-1 TRBD2 TRBJ2-7 .
CSVEIRGTGAYNEQFF TGCAGCGTTGAAATCCGGGGGACAGGTGCCTACAATGAGCAGTTCTTC TRBV29-1 TRBD1 TRBJ2-1 .
CASSLRGVGTEAFF TGTGCCAGCAGTCTGAGGGGGGTGGGCACTGAAGCTTTCTTT TRBV27 . TRBJ1-1 .
CASNPLGQGRGNEQFF TGTGCCAGCAACCCCCTAGGACAGGGTAGGGGCAATGAGCAGTTCTTC TRBV27 TRBD1 TRBJ2-1 few
CASSLGVTGPNTEAFF TGCGCCAGCAGCTTAGGGGTTACAGGGCCGAACACTGAAGCTTTCTTT TRBV5-1 . TRBJ1-1 few
CATSDSRQGFTDTQYF TGTGCCACCAGTGATTCTCGACAGGGGTTCACAGATACGCAGTATTTT TRBV24-1 TRBD1 TRBJ2-3 .
CAISERFFSYEQYF TGTGCCATCAGTGAGAGGTTTTTCTCCTACGAGCAGTACTTC TRBV10-3 . TRBJ2-7 .
CASSETGGLYNEQFF TGCGCCAGCAGCGAAACGGGAGGCCTATACAATGAGCAGTTCTTC TRBV5-1 TRBD2 TRBJ2-1 .
CATSDGTPGLNEQFF TGTGCCACCAGTGACGGAACCCCCGGGCTCAATGAGCAGTTCTTC TRBV24-1 . TRBJ2-1 .
CASSSLCSGSRVADTQYF TGTGCCAGCAGTTCCCTCTGTAGCGGGAGTAGGGTTGCAGATACGCAGTATTTT TRBV6-7 TRBD2 TRBJ2-3 few
CSARWDRITDTQYF TGCAGTGCTAGATGGGACAGGATCACAGATACGCAGTATTTT TRBV20-1 TRBD1 TRBJ2-3 .
CASTHLGGGQSYYEQYF TGTGCCAGCACTCACTTGGGGGGGGGGCAGAGCTACTACGAGCAGTACTTC TRBV6-2/TRBV6-3 . TRBJ2-7 .
CASSLSGQGSTNEKLFF TGCGCCAGCAGCTTATCGGGGCAGGGATCAACTAATGAAAAACTGTTTTTT TRBV5-1 . TRBJ1-4 .
CASGPRTGAWNNEQFF TGTGCTAGTGGTCCTCGGACAGGGGCTTGGAACAATGAGCAGTTCTTC TRBV12-5 TRBD1 TRBJ2-1 .
CASSLAGPRAREQFF TGCGCCAGCAGCTTGGCCGGGCCGCGAGCCCGTGAGCAGTTCTTC TRBV5-1 . TRBJ2-1 .
CASSLSGGLNQPQHF TGTGCCAGCAGCTTAAGCGGAGGGTTAAATCAGCCCCAGCATTTT TRBV7-2 . TRBJ1-5 few
CASSQGPYAEQFF TGTGCCAGCAGTCAGGGACCTTATGCTGAGCAGTTCTTC TRBV27 . TRBJ2-1 .
CASSVASGGSSYNEQFF TGTGCCAGCAGCGTAGCGTCAGGGGGGAGCTCCTACAATGAGCAGTTCTTC TRBV9 . TRBJ2-1 .
CASSKRERSDTQYF TGTGCCAGCAGTAAGCGGGAGCGCTCAGATACGCAGTATTTT TRBV27 TRBD2 TRBJ2-3 few
CASSEGLAAPRGKTQYF TGTGCCAGCAGCGAGGGACTAGCGGCGCCCCGGGGAAAGACCCAGTACTTC TRBV5-6 TRBD2 TRBJ2-5 .
CASSHFLDQTSYEQYF TGTGCCAGCAGTCACTTTCTCGACCAGACCTCCTACGAGCAGTACTTC TRBV3-1 . TRBJ2-7 .
CASSARTSANTGELFF TGTGCCAGCAGTGCCCGGACATCCGCGAACACCGGGGAGCTGTTTTTT TRBV6-1 . TRBJ2-2 .
CAISVGLKETQYF TGTGCCATCAGTGTCGGGCTGAAAGAGACCCAGTACTTC TRBV10-3 . TRBJ2-5 .
CASSLASSRRTQYF TGTGCCAGCAGTTTAGCGTCGTCAAGGCGTACGCAGTATTTT TRBV12-3/TRBV12-4 . TRBJ2-3 few
CASSYGRADLQRYNEQFF TGCGCCAGCAGCTACGGGAGGGCCGATCTTCAGCGTTACAATGAGCAGTTCTTC TRBV5-1 TRBD2 TRBJ2-1 .
CASSLAPRGPDTQYF TGCGCCAGCAGCTTGGCTCCCCGGGGCCCAGATACGCAGTATTTT TRBV5-1 . TRBJ2-3 few
CASSSGTADTQYF TGTGCCAGCAGCTCAGGGACCGCAGATACGCAGTATTTT TRBV7-3 . TRBJ2-3 .
CASSLEAGRGNYGYTF TGTGCCAGCAGCTTAGAAGCGGGGAGAGGGAACTATGGCTACACCTTC TRBV7-9 . TRBJ1-2 .
CASSPRDSNSPLHF TGTGCCAGCTCACCTCGGGACAGCAATTCACCCCTCCACTTT TRBV18 TRBD1 TRBJ1-6 .
CASRSTGINYGYTF TGTGCCAGCAGATCTACCGGGATCAACTATGGCTACACCTTC TRBV12-3/TRBV12-4 . TRBJ1-2 .